This T cell receptor beta chain was sequenced in a study of response to subunit inactivated influenza vaccine. Study outcomes and limitations: Each seasonal flu vaccination may recruit only limited new T cells, authors suggested.

Via MiXCR, TCRdb re-called the RT-PCR reads, giving one row per CDR3 protein. The sample shows about 190,000 distinct CDR3 sequences, approximately 15% of them seen only once. Concerning this clonotype: Antigen: not known.

This receptor was taken from a middle-aged man who received an inactivated influenza vaccine. Sequenced material: CD8+ T cells sorted from PBMCs, taken 5 to 6 days after vaccination.

The CDR3 loop is CASSTGGGLPSTDTQYF. The CDR3 region has the DNA TGTGCCAGCAGCACCGGGGGGGGACTACCTAGCACAGATACGCAGTATTTT. The chain is built from TRBV9 and TRBJ2-3; 8 bases line up with TRBD2. J was trimmed by 0 bases and V by 4 bases; bases with no gene match: 10. The CDR3 spans 17 residues. The V gene's germline CDR1 is SGDLS and CDR2 YYNGEE.